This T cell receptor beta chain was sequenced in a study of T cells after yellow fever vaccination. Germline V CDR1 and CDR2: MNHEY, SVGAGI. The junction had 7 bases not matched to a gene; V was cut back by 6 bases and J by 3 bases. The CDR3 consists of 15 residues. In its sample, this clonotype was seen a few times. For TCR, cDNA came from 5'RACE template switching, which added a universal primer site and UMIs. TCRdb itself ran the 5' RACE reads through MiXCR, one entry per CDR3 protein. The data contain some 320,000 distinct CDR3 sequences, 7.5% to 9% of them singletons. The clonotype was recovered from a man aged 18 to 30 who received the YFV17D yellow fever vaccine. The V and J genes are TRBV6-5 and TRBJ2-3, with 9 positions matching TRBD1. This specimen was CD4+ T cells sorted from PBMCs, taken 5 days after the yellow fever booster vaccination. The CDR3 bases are TGTGCCAGCAGCCTATTCGGGACAGGGACAGATACGCAGTATTTT. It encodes CASSLFGTGTDTQYF.